This T cell receptor beta chain is drawn from a study of T cell changes during pregnancy in multiple sclerosis (dated by TCRdb to between 2019 and 2020). At the level of the whole study: The study examined how the T cell repertoire changed over the course of pregnancy in women with multiple sclerosis.

Library preparation was by the immunoSEQ multiplex PCR assay. The table comes from immuneACCESS by way of TCRdb, which keeps in-frame sequences with V and J called. Part of the clones is missing from these tables; in studies checked, under half for an unresolved V gene and the rest for unknown reasons. In this sample the table shows over 9,000 clones, more than 80% of which occur a single time. The biggest ten clones account for approximately 11% of the sample. On this clone itself: The antigen it binds to is not known. Base qualities are not provided; no much larger clone lies one nucleotide away.

CDR1 is given as SGHAT and CDR2 as FQNNGV, both from the germline V gene. The CDR3 has 15 amino acids, counting the end cysteine and phenylalanine. Just the 45-base CDR3 DNA is kept, in frame starting at base 1. V is reduced by 4 bases and J by 4 bases, leaving a spacing of 14 bases between them. The chain links TRBV11-2 with TRBJ1-3, with the D gene call left open. The source of this sequence is a female donor in good health, enrolled as a control in a pregnancy study. Here the sequenced sample was CD8+ T cells from peripheral blood mononuclear cells, taken after pregnancy. The CDR3 has the sequence CASSYTTPPGNTIYF. The nucleotide sequence reads as follows: TGTGCCAGCAGCTATACGACACCCCCGGGAAACACCATATATTTT.